Detailed here is one T cell receptor beta chain. The source of the sample is a study of blood T cell repertoires in COVID-19. The method was immunoSEQ multiplex PCR; TCRdb's version includes in-frame clones alone and lacks a portion of them. The sample consists of roughly 25,000 clones, 90% of them appearing once. Sequences were obtained from peripheral blood. This sequence originates from a human donor in a cohort sampled during active COVID-19.

In DNA, the CDR3 is TGTGCCAGAAGACCACTACAAGAGGGGGCGCGGGGCTACACCTTC. It codes for CARRPLQEGARGYTF. The J gene is TRBJ1-2, the V gene TRBV5-3; 7 nucleotides align to TRBD1. TRBV5-3 has ORF status, its function being uncertain. J lost 8 bases, V lost 5 bases, and 15 bases had no gene match. CDR3 size: 15 residues.